The 8 T cell receptor beta chains given below trace back to one sample, sequenced in a study of cytomegalovirus exposure and HLA in healthy donors (dated by TCRdb to about 2017). The protocol used for the library was the immunoSEQ multiplex PCR assay. A mixture of 60 forward primers for TCR Vbeta segments and 13 reverse primers for TCR Jbeta segments was used in the multiplex PCR. What TCRdb holds here is the immuneACCESS table cut down to in-frame rearrangements. Part of the clones is not present; checked against another copy, under half of the missing clones reflect an unresolved V gene, and the others are unexplained. This sample gives some 74,000 clones in total; around 64% of them show up just once. The ten most abundant clones make up roughly 22% of the sample. Sequencing used PBMCs. The receptors come from a man aged 40-49 years in good health and CMV-seropositive.

This chain joins TRBV7-2 and TRBJ2-3, with 8 positions matching TRBD2. Germline values: CDR1 SGHTA, CDR2 FQGNSA. This CDR3 has 14 residues. J was trimmed by 8 bases and V by 5 bases; bases with no gene match: 9. This chain's CDR3 is CASSKDGGGVTQYF. The DNA for the CDR3 is TGTGCCAGCAGCAAAGACGGGGGGGGCGTTACGCAGTATTTT.

The chain couples TRBV6-4 to TRBJ1-3; 8 nucleotides align to TRBD1. V lost 4 bases, J lost 2 bases, and 4 bases stayed unmatched. The CDR3 consists of 15 residues. Germline V lookup: CDR1 MRHNA, CDR2 SNTAGT. The CDR3: CASSVRQGTGNTIYF. The CDR3 nucleotides are TGTGCCAGCAGTGTCAGACAGGGGACTGGAAACACCATATATTTT.

The rearrangement links TRBV28 to TRBJ1-2, with TRBD1 as a possible D gene (6 bases). Germline CDR1 and CDR2: MDHEN and SYDVKM. V was pared by 5 bases and J by 4 bases, with 14 bases between. This CDR3 has 14 amino acids. For the CDR3, the DNA is TGTGCCAGCAGTCCTCCTCCAGGGGCCTATGGCTACACCTTC. Encoded protein: CASSPPPGAYGYTF.

This chain connects TRBV5-1 to TRBJ1-1; 7 nucleotides align to TRBD1. Germline CDR1 reads SGHRS; CDR2 reads YFSETQ. V shed 4 bases, J shed 4 bases, and the junction held 10 bases outside the gene matches. The CDR3 covers 15 residues. CDR3 coding DNA: TGCGCCAGCAGCGTCACACAGGGGTCGGGCACTGAAGCTTTCTTT. This sequence encodes CASSVTQGSGTEAFF.

The chain carries TRBV5-6 and TRBJ2-3; D is ambiguous. Germline lookup yields CDR1 SGHDT and CDR2 YYEEEE. The CDR3 is 13 residues long. V was shortened by 3 bases and J by 4 bases, with 9 bases between the two germline ends. Written as DNA, the CDR3 is TGTGCCAGCAGCTCCGACTCGGCAGATACGCAGTATTTT. It encodes CASSSDSADTQYF.

This clone was counted between two and nine times. This chain connects TRBV11-2 to TRBJ2-7, with D possibly matching TRBD1 (6 bases). Germline assignment: CDR1 SGHAT and CDR2 FQNNGV. Trimming stripped 3 bases from V and 3 bases from J, with 12 bases between. This CDR3 spans 14 amino acids. The CDR3 DNA reads TGTGCCAGCAGCTTCCCATGGACAGACTACGAGCAGTACTTC. Its translation: CASSFPWTDYEQYF.

J is TRBJ2-2 and V is TRBV18, with D perhaps matching TRBD2 (5 bases). V lost 1 base to trimming and J lost 6 bases, with 15 bases between them. Per germline, CDR1 KGHSH and CDR2 LQKENI. The CDR3 sequence is 16 residues long. CDR3 nucleotides: TGTGCCAGCTCACCACTCGAGAGGCTGGAGGCCGGGGAGCTGTTTTTT. Translated: CASSPLERLEAGELFF.

The V call is TRBV28, the J call TRBJ1-2, with 9 bases aligning to TRBD1. The CDR3 runs to 14 residues. Germline V gene data show CDR1 as MDHEN and CDR2 as SYDVKM. Trimming cost V 5 bases and J 8 bases; bases outside gene matches: 9. The CDR3 spells CASSEGQGLEGYTF. The CDR3 coding sequence is TGTGCCAGCAGTGAGGGACAGGGATTGGAAGGCTACACCTTC.